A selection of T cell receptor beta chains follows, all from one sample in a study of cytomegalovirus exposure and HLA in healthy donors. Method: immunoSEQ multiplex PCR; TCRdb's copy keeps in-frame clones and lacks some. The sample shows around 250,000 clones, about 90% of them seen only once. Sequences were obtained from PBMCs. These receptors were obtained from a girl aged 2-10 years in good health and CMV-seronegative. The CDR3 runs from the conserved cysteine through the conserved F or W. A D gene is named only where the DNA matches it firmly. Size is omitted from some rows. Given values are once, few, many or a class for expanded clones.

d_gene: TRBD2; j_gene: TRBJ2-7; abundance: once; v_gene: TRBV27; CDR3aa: CASSLGLAGLGVYEQYF; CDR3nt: TGTGCCAGCAGCCTCGGACTAGCGGGATTAGGAGTCTACGAGCAGTACTTC
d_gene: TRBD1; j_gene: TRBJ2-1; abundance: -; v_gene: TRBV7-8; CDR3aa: CASSGTGDWEYNEQFF; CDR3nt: TGTGCCAGCAGCGGGACAGGGGATTGGGAATACAATGAGCAGTTCTTC
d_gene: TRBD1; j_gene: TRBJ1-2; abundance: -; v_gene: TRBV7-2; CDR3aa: CASRQTPGQLVGYTF; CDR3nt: TGTGCCAGCAGACAAACACCGGGACAGCTGGTCGGCTACACCTTC
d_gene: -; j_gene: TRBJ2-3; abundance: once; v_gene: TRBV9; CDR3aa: CASSKGDTQYF; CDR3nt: TGTGCCAGCAGCAAGGGGGATACGCAGTATTTT
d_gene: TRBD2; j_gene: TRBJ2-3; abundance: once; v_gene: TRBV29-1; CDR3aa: CSAGGTSGGAKDTQYF; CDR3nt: TGCAGCGCCGGGGGGACTAGCGGGGGGGCGAAGGATACGCAGTATTTT
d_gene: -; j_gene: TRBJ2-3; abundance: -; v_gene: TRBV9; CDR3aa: CASSVEGGARDTQYF; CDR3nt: TGTGCCAGCAGCGTAGAAGGGGGGGCGAGGGATACGCAGTATTTT
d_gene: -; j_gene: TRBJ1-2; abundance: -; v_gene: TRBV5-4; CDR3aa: CASSLAGVPNYGYTF; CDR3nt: TGTGCCAGCAGCTTGGCAGGGGTCCCTAACTATGGCTACACCTTC
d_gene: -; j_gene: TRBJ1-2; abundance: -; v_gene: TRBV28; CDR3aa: CASSPPQDFPDGYTF; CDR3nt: TGTGCCAGCAGTCCTCCTCAGGATTTCCCCGACGGCTACACCTTC
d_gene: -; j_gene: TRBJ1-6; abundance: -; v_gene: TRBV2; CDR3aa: CATGRGRSYNSPLHF; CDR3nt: TGTGCCACCGGGCGGGGGCGGTCCTATAATTCACCCCTCCACTTT
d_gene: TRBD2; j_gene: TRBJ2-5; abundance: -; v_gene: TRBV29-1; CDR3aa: CSVGVYGGEETQYF; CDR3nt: TGCAGCGTTGGAGTGTATGGGGGGGAAGAGACCCAGTACTTC
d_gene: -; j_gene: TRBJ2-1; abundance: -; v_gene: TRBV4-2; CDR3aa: CASSPQGRETDEQFF; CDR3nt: TGTGCCAGCAGCCCCCAGGGGCGGGAGACTGATGAGCAGTTCTTC
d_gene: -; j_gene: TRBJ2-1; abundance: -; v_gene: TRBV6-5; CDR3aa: CASRSTGKSYNEQFF; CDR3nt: TGTGCCAGCAGGTCAACAGGGAAATCCTACAATGAGCAGTTCTTC
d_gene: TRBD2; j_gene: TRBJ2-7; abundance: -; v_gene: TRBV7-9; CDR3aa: CASSGLWSGGQYEQYF; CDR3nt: TGTGCCAGCAGCGGGTTGTGGAGCGGGGGGCAGTACGAGCAGTACTTC
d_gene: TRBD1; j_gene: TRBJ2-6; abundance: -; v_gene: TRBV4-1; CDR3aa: CASSHPPGQQAGANVLTF; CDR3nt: TGCGCCAGCAGCCACCCTCCGGGACAGCAAGCTGGGGCCAACGTCCTGACTTTC
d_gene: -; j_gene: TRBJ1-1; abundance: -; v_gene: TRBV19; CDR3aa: CASSSRVAEAFF; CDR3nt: TGTGCCAGTAGTTCCAGGGTCGCTGAAGCTTTCTTT
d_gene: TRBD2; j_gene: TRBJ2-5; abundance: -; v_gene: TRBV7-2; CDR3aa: CASSPRARLAGAYQETQYF; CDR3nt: TGTGCCAGCAGCCCTAGAGCGAGACTAGCGGGGGCCTACCAAGAGACCCAGTACTTC
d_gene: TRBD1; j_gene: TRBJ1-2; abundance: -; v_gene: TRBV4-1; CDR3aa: CASSQLRGLYGYTF; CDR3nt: TGCGCCAGCAGCCAATTAAGGGGGCTTTATGGCTACACCTTC
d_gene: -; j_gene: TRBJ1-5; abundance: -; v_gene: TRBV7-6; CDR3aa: CASSLSRDQPQHF; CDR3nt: TGTGCCAGCAGCTTGTCACGGGATCAGCCCCAGCATTTT
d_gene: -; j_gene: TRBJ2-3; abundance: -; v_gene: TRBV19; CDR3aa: CASSIIPSSGTDTQYF; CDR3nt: TGTGCCAGTAGTATAATTCCGTCTAGCGGCACAGATACGCAGTATTTT
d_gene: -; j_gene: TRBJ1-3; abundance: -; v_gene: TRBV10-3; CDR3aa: CAISTTREDGNTIYF; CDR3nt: TGTGCCATCAGCACCACCAGGGAGGATGGAAACACCATATATTTT
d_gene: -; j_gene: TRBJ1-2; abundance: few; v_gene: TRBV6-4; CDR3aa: CASSEELANYGYTF; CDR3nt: TGTGCCAGCAGTGAGGAGCTGGCTAACTATGGCTACACCTTC
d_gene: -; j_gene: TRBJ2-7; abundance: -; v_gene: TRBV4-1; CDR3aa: CASSRWRGYEQYF; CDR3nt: TGCGCCAGCAGCCGCTGGAGGGGCTACGAGCAGTACTTC
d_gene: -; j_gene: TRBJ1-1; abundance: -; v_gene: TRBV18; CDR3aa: CASSPIIGAGRDRAEAFF; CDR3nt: TGTGCCAGCTCACCTATAATTGGCGCAGGGCGCGATCGGGCTGAAGCTTTCTTT
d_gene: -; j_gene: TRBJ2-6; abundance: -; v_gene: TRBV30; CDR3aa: CAWSLGQKSANVLTF; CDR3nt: TGTGCCTGGAGTCTGGGGCAGAAGTCGGCCAACGTCCTGACTTTC
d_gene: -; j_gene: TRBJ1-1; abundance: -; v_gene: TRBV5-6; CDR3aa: CASSLGGGGEAFF; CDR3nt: TGTGCCAGCAGCTTAGGAGGAGGTGGTGAAGCTTTCTTT
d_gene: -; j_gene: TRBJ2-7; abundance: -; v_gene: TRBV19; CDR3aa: CASSPRTTYEQYF; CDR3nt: TGTGCCAGTAGTCCCAGGACTACCTACGAGCAGTACTTC
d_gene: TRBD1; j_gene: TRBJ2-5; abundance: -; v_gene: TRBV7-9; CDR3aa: CASSIVTGGRQTQYF; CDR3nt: TGTGCCAGCAGCATTGTGACAGGGGGAAGGCAGACCCAGTACTTC
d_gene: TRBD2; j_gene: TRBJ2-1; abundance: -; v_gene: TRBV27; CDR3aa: CASSSLAGVLYNEQFF; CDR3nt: TGTGCCAGCAGTTCACTAGCGGGCGTTCTCTACAATGAGCAGTTCTTC
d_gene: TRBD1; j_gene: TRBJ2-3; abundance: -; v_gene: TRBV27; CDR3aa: CASSLIPGGSTDTQYF; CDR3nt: TGTGCCAGCAGTTTAATTCCAGGGGGCTCCACAGATACGCAGTATTTT
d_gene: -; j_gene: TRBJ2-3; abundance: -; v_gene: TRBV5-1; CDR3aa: CASSFTLPSTDTQYF; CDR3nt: TGCGCCAGCAGCTTCACATTACCTAGCACAGATACGCAGTATTTT
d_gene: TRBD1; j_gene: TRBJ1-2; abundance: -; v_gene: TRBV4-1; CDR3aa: CASSQVRQGGRIKDYGYTF; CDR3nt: TGCGCCAGCAGCCAAGTCCGACAAGGGGGCAGGATTAAGGACTATGGCTACACCTTC
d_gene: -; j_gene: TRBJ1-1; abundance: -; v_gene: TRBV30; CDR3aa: CAWSVRWEATPKEAFF; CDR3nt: TGTGCCTGGAGTGTACGCTGGGAGGCAACCCCTAAGGAAGCTTTCTTT
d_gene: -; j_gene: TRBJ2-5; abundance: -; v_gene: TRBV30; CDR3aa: CAWSTLKGDPQETQYF; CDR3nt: TGTGCCTGGAGTACCCTCAAGGGGGACCCACAAGAGACCCAGTACTTC
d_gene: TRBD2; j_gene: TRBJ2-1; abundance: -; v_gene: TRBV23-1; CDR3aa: CASSQSLAGGSSYNEQFF; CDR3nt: TGCGCCAGCAGTCAATCGCTAGCGGGGGGAAGCTCCTACAATGAGCAGTTCTTC
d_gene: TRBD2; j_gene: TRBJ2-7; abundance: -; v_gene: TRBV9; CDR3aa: CASSPHGLAGGLPYEQYF; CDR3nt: TGTGCCAGCAGCCCTCACGGACTAGCGGGGGGGCTACCCTACGAGCAGTACTTC
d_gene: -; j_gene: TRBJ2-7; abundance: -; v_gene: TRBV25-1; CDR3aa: CASSLDEQYF; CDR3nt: TGTGCCAGCAGTCTAGACGAGCAGTACTTC
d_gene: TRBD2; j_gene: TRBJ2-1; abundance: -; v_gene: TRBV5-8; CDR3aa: CASSRTSGSRYTNEQFF; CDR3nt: TGTGCCAGCAGCAGGACTAGCGGGAGCCGCTACACGAATGAGCAGTTCTTC
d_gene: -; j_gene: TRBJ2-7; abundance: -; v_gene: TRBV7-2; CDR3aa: CASSLERGASYEQYF; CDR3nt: TGTGCCAGCAGCTTAGAACGGGGGGCCTCCTACGAGCAGTACTTC
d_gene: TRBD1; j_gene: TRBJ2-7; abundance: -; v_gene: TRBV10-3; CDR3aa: CAITRQGMYEQYF; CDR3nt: TGTGCCATCACCCGACAGGGAATGTACGAGCAGTACTTC
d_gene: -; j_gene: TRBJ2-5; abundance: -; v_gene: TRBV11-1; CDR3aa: CASSSDSTFGETQYF; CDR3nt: TGTGCCAGCAGCTCGGACAGTACCTTCGGGGAGACCCAGTACTTC
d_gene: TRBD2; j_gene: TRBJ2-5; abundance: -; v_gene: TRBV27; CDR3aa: CASSLLAGGEETQYF; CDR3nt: TGTGCCAGCAGTTTACTAGCGGGGGGCGAAGAGACCCAGTACTTC
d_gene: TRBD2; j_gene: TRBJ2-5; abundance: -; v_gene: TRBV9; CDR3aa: CASSAPGLAGGETQYF; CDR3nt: TGTGCCAGCAGCGCACCGGGACTAGCGGGAGGTGAGACCCAGTACTTC
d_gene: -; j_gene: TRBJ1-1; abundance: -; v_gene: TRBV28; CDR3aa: CASSLGATEAFF; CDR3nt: TGTGCCAGCAGTTTGGGGGCCACTGAAGCTTTCTTT
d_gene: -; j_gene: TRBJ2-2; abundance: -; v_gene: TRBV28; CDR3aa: CASSFGRGFANTGELFF; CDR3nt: TGTGCCAGCAGTTTTGGGAGGGGGTTCGCGAACACCGGGGAGCTGTTTTTT
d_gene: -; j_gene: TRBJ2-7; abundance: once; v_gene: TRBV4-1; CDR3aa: CASSQETSYEQYF; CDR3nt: TGCGCCAGCAGCCAAGAAACATCCTACGAGCAGTACTTC
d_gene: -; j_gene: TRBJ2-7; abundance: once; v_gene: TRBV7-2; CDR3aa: CASSLDGRLGAYEQYF; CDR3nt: TGTGCCAGCAGCTTAGACGGCAGGTTGGGCGCCTACGAGCAGTACTTC
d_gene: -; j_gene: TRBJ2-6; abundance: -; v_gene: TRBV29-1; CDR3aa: CSVFEGSGANVLTF; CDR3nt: TGCAGCGTATTTGAGGGCAGTGGGGCCAACGTCCTGACTTTC
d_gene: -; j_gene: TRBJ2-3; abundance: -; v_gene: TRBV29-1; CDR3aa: CSVDLRGHLERDTQYF; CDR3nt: TGCAGCGTTGATTTGAGGGGACACCTCGAGAGGGATACGCAGTATTTT
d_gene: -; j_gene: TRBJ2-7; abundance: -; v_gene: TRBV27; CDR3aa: CASSFARPRSYEQYF; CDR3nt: TGTGCCAGCAGTTTTGCGCGGCCCCGCTCCTACGAGCAGTACTTC
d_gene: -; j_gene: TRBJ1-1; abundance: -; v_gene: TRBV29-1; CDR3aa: CSVGQGLTEAFF; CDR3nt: TGCAGCGTTGGTCAGGGGTTGACTGAAGCTTTCTTT
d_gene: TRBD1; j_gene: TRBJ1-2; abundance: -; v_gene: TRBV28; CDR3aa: CASSLYFGGQDGYTF; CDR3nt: TGTGCCAGCAGTTTATATTTCGGGGGACAGGACGGCTACACCTTC
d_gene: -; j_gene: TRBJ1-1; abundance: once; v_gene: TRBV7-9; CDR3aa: CASSSLTGRDTEAFF; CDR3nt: TGTGCCAGCAGCTCGCTGACAGGTAGGGACACTGAAGCTTTCTTT
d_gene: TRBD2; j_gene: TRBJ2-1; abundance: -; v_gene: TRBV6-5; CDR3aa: CASRRAGVDYNEQFF; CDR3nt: TGTGCCAGCAGACGAGCGGGAGTTGACTACAATGAGCAGTTCTTC
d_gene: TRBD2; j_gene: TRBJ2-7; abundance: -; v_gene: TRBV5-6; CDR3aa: CASRERLAGPYEQYF; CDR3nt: TGTGCCAGCAGAGAGAGACTAGCGGGGCCCTACGAGCAGTACTTC
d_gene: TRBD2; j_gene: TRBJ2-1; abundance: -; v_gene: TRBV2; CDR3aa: CASSESSSGRATEQFF; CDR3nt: TGTGCCAGCAGTGAGTCGAGTAGCGGGAGGGCCACAGAGCAGTTCTTC